This T cell receptor (beta chain) was sequenced during a study of blood T cell repertoires in COVID-19. This CDR3 has 15 amino acids. Trimming stripped 3 bases from V and 6 bases from J, with 15 bases between. Germline values: CDR1 LGHNT, CDR2 FRNRAP. Membership in each cohort depended on participant-reported clinical history. This clone showed up just a few times. Clones were read by immunoSEQ multiplex PCR, and TCRdb kept only the in-frame ones, dropping some. Here the sample spans under 200,000 clones, around 83% being singletons. The source of this sequence is a woman in her 50s in a cohort exposed to, infected with or recovered from COVID-19 (not recorded which). The V gene is TRBV12-5, the J gene TRBJ2-1; D not certain. Sequenced: PBMCs or T cells enriched from blood (not recorded which). The CDR3 spells CASGFILFGGNEQFF. DNA for the CDR3: TGTGCTAGTGGTTTCATCTTATTCGGCGGCAATGAGCAGTTCTTC.